The subject of this entry is one T cell receptor (beta chain). The sample originates from a study of blood T cell repertoires in COVID-19. The overall study: The United States, Italy and Spain supplied acute and convalescent COVID-19 samples. The cDNA or gDNA used as material had been derived from T cells, B-cell-depleted T cells, or PBMCs.

In the authors' workflow: How many nucleated cells were present was estimated from reference gene primer amplification. TCRdb's table, derived via immunoSEQ multiplex PCR, lists solely in-frame clones and lacks some. V, J and clone size are those of that table, while D and trimming were read from the DNA. This sample has 150,000 to 200,000 clones, with roughly nine tenths found just once. CDR1 is ENHRY and CDR2 is SYGVKD in the germline V gene. V lost 6 bases and J lost 0; bases outside the gene matches: 8. The CDR3 sequence is 17 residues long. The sample consisted of peripheral blood. The chain uses TRBV10-3 and TRBJ2-5, with 12 bases aligning to TRBD1. The receptor's source is a man in his 70s with active or convalescent COVID-19. The CDR3 region is CAISGTGGVGYQETQYF. CDR3 DNA sequence: TGTGCCATCAGCGGGACAGGGGGCGTAGGGTACCAAGAGACCCAGTACTTC.